The 24 T cell receptor beta chains presented below share a single source sample, sequenced in a study of T cells after yellow fever vaccination. TCRdb called the 5' RACE reads again in MiXCR, with one record for every CDR3 protein. The sample holds some 300,000 distinct CDR3 sequences, 7.5% to 9% seen once. The material sequenced was CD4+ T cells sorted from PBMCs, taken 5 days after the yellow fever booster vaccination. The receptor set was obtained from a man aged 18 to 35 who received the YFV17D yellow fever vaccine.

A few counts support this clonotype. This chain links TRBV5-1 with TRBJ1-2; D call uncertain. Germline CDR1 is SGHRS and CDR2 is YFSETQ. V shed 4 bases and J shed 4 bases, with 14 bases lying between them. The CDR3 consists of 14 residues. The CDR3 is CASSHGGELYGYTF. The CDR3 bases are TGCGCCAGCAGCCATGGCGGAGAGCTCTATGGCTACACCTTC.

This clonotype was recorded a few times. J is TRBJ2-5 and V is TRBV6-5, with D perhaps assigned TRBD1 or TRBD2 (5 bases each). The CDR3 runs to 15 residues. Germline CDR1 MNHEY, CDR2 SVGAGI. Deletions cut 9 bases from V and 1 base from J, with 18 bases between. The CDR3 here is CASGGERTPQETQYF. In DNA, the CDR3 is TGTGCCAGTGGGGGAGAAAGGACTCCCCAAGAGACCCAGTACTTC.

This clonotype has just a few counts. J is TRBJ1-5 and V is TRBV10-3; no firm D call. The CDR3 has 13 residues. V was trimmed by 0 bases and J by 6 bases, leaving 6 bases between them. Germline values: CDR1 ENHRY, CDR2 SYGVKD. The chain's CDR3 is CAISESILQPQHF. The CDR3 DNA sequence: TGTGCCATCAGTGAGTCGATTCTTCAGCCCCAGCATTTT.

This CDR3 is CASTRGVGQFF. The CDR3 DNA sequence: TGTGCCAGCACCCGCGGGGTAGGACAGTTCTTC. The chain combines TRBV12-3 or TRBV12-4 with TRBJ2-1, with TRBD2 as a possible D gene (6 bases). The CDR3 is 11 residues long. V was clipped by 7 bases and J by 13 bases, with 14 bases between them.

The chain has TRBV4-2 and TRBJ1-2; tentatively, D is TRBD1 (6 bases). From germline, CDR1 is LGHNA and CDR2 YNFKEQ. The CDR3 covers 15 residues. Trimming removed 0 bases at V and 2 bases at J, with 10 bases between. Here the CDR3 DNA reads TGTGCCAGCAGCCAAGATACGGGGGCGAACTATGGCTACACCTTC. It codes for CASSQDTGANYGYTF.

At least ten counts were recorded for this clonotype. The chain carries TRBV12-3 or TRBV12-4 and TRBJ1-5; D may be TRBD1 (6 bases). The CDR3 runs to 16 residues. Trimming took 2 bases from V and 4 from J, leaving 15 bases between them. CDR3 bases: TGTGCCAGCAGTTTATCTGCCCAGGGGACAAATCAGCCCCAGCATTTT. Its translation is CASSLSAQGTNQPQHF.

The V and J genes are TRBV19 and TRBJ1-5, with D possibly matching TRBD1 (5 bases). The length of the CDR3 is 16 residues. V dropped 3 bases and J dropped 10 bases, with 22 bases sitting between them. The germline V gene encodes CDR1 LNHDA and CDR2 SQIVND (reference sequence). The chain's CDR3 is CASSIPFQGRQEPQHF. In nucleotides, the CDR3 is TGTGCCAGTAGTATCCCTTTTCAGGGCCGGCAGGAACCCCAGCATTTT.

This clonotype appeared many times. The chain joins TRBV19 to TRBJ2-4; 14 bases align to TRBD2. Losses at the gene ends were 4 bases for V and 9 bases for J; bases not matched to a gene: 11. The germline gives CDR1 LNHDA, CDR2 SQIVND (reference sequence). The CDR3 loop spans 17 amino acids. The CDR3 loop is CASSRRGGTSGGVIQYF. DNA of the CDR3: TGTGCCAGTAGTAGAAGGGGAGGGACTAGCGGGGGCGTCATTCAGTACTTC.

The gene calls are TRBV20-1 and TRBJ2-7; perhaps TRBD2 as D (6 bases). CDR1 is DFQATT, CDR2 SNEGSKA, per germline (reference sequence). Trimming shortened V by 7 bases and J by 4 bases, and 14 bases separated the two germline ends. The length of the CDR3 is 12 residues. The CDR3 nucleotides read TGCAGTGTAGCCAGCCGGGGGTACGAGCAGTACTTC. As protein: CSVASRGYEQYF.

This clonotype was seen repeatedly, ten times or more. V usage is TRBV7-2 and J usage is TRBJ2-7; TRBD1 matches at 7 bases. V lost 3 bases to trimming and J lost 3 bases; unmatched junction nucleotides: 8. CDR1 is SGHTA and CDR2 is FQGNSA in the germline V gene. The CDR3 covers 15 residues. For the CDR3, the DNA is TGTGCCAGCAGCTTGTACCGGGACAGTTTCTACGAGCAGTACGTC. Its protein product is CASSLYRDSFYEQYV.

The sample holds a few counts of this clonotype. CDR3 loop: CASSPLPAGGELFF. CDR3 nucleotide sequence: TGTGCCAGCAGTCCCCTCCCGGCGGGCGGGGAGCTGTTTTTT. This chain uses TRBV2 with TRBJ2-2, with a possible D match to TRBD2 (5 bases). The CDR3 runs to 14 residues. The V end lost 5 bases, the J end lost 7 bases, and 14 bases lay between the germline ends. CDR1 and CDR2 from the germline V gene are SNHLY and FYNNEI.

The sample holds many counts of this clonotype. The CDR3 DNA is TGTGCCAGCAGCCCGATGGGCACAGATACGCAGTATTTT. Residues: CASSPMGTDTQYF. The chain joins TRBV6-2 or TRBV6-3 to TRBJ2-3; no clear D. V lost 6 bases to trimming and J lost 1 base, with 8 bases between them. Looked up from germline, CDR1 is MNHEY and CDR2 is SVGEGT. This CDR3 is 13 amino acids long.

There are many counts of this clonotype. This sequence joins TRBV7-9 and TRBJ2-3; D call uncertain. Per germline, CDR1 SEHNR and CDR2 FQNEAQ (reference sequence). The CDR3 is 13 residues long. Between the trimmed V and J ends, which lost 6 bases and 0 bases, there was a span of 7 bases. The chain's CDR3 is CASRFHSTDTQYF. CDR3 DNA: TGTGCCAGCAGATTTCACAGCACAGATACGCAGTATTTT. Based on the CDR3 plus reference TRBV7-9 and TRBJ2-3, the full variable domain is DTGVSQNPRHKITKRGQNVTFRCDPISEHNRLYWYRQTLGQGPEFLTYFQNEAQLEKSRLLSDRFSAERPKGSFSTLEIQRTEQGDSAMYLCASRFHSTDTQYFGPGTRLTVL.

This clonotype has a handful of counts. The chain joins TRBV15 to TRBJ2-1; TRBD1 matches 9 bases. The germline V gene encodes CDR1 LNHNV and CDR2 YYDKDF (reference sequence). The length of the CDR3 is 14 residues. Trimming cost V 2 bases and J 10 bases; bases outside gene matches: 6. The CDR3 loop is CATSRTGQGQEQFF. For the CDR3, the DNA is TGTGCCACCAGCAGAACCGGACAGGGGCAGGAGCAGTTCTTC. Using reference TRBV15 and TRBJ2-1 for the parts outside the CDR3, the full variable domain is DAMVIQNPRYQVTQFGKPVTLSCSQTLNHNVMYWYQQKSSQAPKLLFHYYDKDFNNEADTPDNFQSRRPNTSFCFLDIRSPGLGDTAMYLCATSRTGQGQEQFFGPGTRLTVL.

The DNA for the CDR3 is TGTGCCAGCAGTGAAGGGCGGGGTACGACCTTCTACGAGCAGTACTTC. It encodes CASSEGRGTTFYEQYF. The rearrangement joins TRBV6-4 to TRBJ2-7; possible D gene TRBD2, 6 bases. The CDR3 is 16 amino acids. Looked up from germline, CDR1 is MRHNA and CDR2 is SNTAGT. V lost 3 bases, J lost 3 bases, and 18 bases lay in between.

This clonotype was counted only a few times. The chain couples TRBV5-1 to TRBJ2-4; 8 nucleotides align to TRBD1. The V gene's germline CDR1 is SGHRS and CDR2 YFSETQ. The CDR3 has 18 amino acids. Trimming cost V 0 bases and J 1 base; bases outside gene matches: 9. For the CDR3, the DNA is TGCGCCAGCAGCTTGGGATACGAGACAGGGGAGGCCAAAAACATTCAGTACTTC. Translating gives CASSLGYETGEAKNIQYF.

This clonotype appeared many times. CDR3 nucleotides: TGTGCCACCCACCCCGGGACAGGGGCGAAACAGCCCCAGCATTTT. The encoded protein is CATHPGTGAKQPQHF. The genes are TRBV27 and TRBJ1-5; TRBD1 matches 10 bases. V gave up 10 bases and J gave up 7 bases; unmatched junction bases: 13. Germline V gene data show CDR1 as MNHEY and CDR2 as SMNVEV (reference sequence). CDR3 length: 15 amino acids.

This clonotype was recorded a few times. The chain links TRBV12-3 or TRBV12-4 to TRBJ2-1; D is unclear. Trimming removed 1 base from V and 0 bases from J, with 13 bases in between. The length of the CDR3 is 17 residues. The DNA of the CDR3 is TGTGCCAGCAGTTTAGGGCGGCTTATGAGCTCCTACAATGAGCAGTTCTTC. It specifies CASSLGRLMSSYNEQFF.

This sequence joins TRBV6-2 or TRBV6-3 and TRBJ2-3; 7 bases are shared with TRBD1. V shed 6 bases, J shed 1 base, and the junction held 7 bases outside the gene matches. The V gene's germline CDR1 is MNHEY and CDR2 SVGEGT. CDR3 length: 15 residues. The CDR3 is CASRDTGDGTDTQYF. The CDR3 DNA follows: TGTGCCAGCAGGGACACAGGGGACGGCACAGATACGCAGTATTTT.

This clonotype was seen more than once but under ten times. This sequence joins TRBV5-5 and TRBJ2-2, with TRBD2 matching over 10 bases. The CDR3 has 17 amino acids. V lost 1 base to trimming and J lost 0 bases; unmatched junction nucleotides: 3. The V gene's germline CDR1 is SGHKS and CDR2 YYEKEE (reference sequence). The CDR3 DNA reads as TGTGCCAGCAGCTTGATGCTAGCGGGGGCGAACACCGGGGAGCTGTTTTTT. Its protein is CASSLMLAGANTGELFF.

The rearrangement links TRBV18 to TRBJ2-7; perhaps TRBD1 as D (6 bases). Trimming took 4 bases from V and 0 from J, leaving 13 bases between them. Germline CDR1 and CDR2: KGHSH and LQKENI. CDR3 size: 15 residues. The CDR3 spells CASSQQGISSYEQYF. DNA of the CDR3: TGTGCCAGCTCACAACAGGGAATCAGCTCCTACGAGCAGTACTTC. The full variable domain, its missing parts supplied by reference TRBV18 and TRBJ2-7, is NAGVMQNPRHLVRRRGQEARLRCSPMKGHSHVYWYRQLPEEGLKFMVYLQKENIIDESGMPKERFSAEFPKEGPSILRIQQVVRGDSAAYFCASSQQGISSYEQYFGPGTRLTVT.

This clonotype has just one count. V gene TRBV2 combines with J gene TRBJ1-1; possible D gene TRBD1, 5 bases. Trimming took 10 bases from V and 9 from J, leaving 12 bases between them. The CDR3 extends over 10 amino acids. Germline values: CDR1 SNHLY, CDR2 FYNNEI. CDR3 nucleotide sequence: TGTGCCACCAGGGAGACGAAAGCTTTCTTT. Its translation is CATRETKAFF.

In this sample, this clonotype turned up a few times. The chain links TRBV10-3 to TRBJ2-4; 7 nucleotides line up with TRBD2. The CDR3 length is 18 residues. Germline V gene lookup returns CDR1 ENHRY and CDR2 SYGVKD. With 6 bases clipped from V and 6 bases from J, the junction kept 20 bases outside the gene matches. CDR3 in amino acids: CAIRLYDLGRAGTNIQYF. The DNA for the CDR3 is TGTGCCATCAGATTGTATGACCTCGGGAGAGCGGGGACAAACATTCAGTACTTC.

This clonotype showed up just a few times. As DNA, the CDR3 is TGTGCCAGCAGCGGTGGACTAGCGAGGTCTGCAGATACGCAGTATTTT. Translated: CASSGGLARSADTQYF. The chain links TRBV9 to TRBJ2-3; 9 positions match TRBD2. Trimming took 3 bases from V and 4 from J; bases not matched to a gene: 9. Looked up from germline, CDR1 is SGDLS and CDR2 is YYNGEE. The CDR3 is 16 amino acids. Filled out from reference TRBV9 and TRBJ2-3, the complete variable domain reads DSGVTQTPKHLITATGQRVTLRCSPRSGDLSVYWYQQSLDQGLQFLIQYYNGEERAKGNILERFSAQQFPDLHSELNLSSLELGDSALYFCASSGGLARSADTQYFGPGTRLTVL.